This T cell receptor (beta chain) was retrieved from a study of blood T cell repertoires in COVID-19. Study-level information: PBMCs, B-cell-depleted T cells, or T cells provided the cDNA or gDNA that made up the material.

Per the study methods: Estimates of nucleated cell counts were drawn from the amplification of reference gene primers. The assay was immunoSEQ multiplex PCR, and TCRdb's table has in-frame clones only and misses some. The V and J calls and clone size are taken from that table; D and trimming were inferred from the DNA. Among approximately 79,000 clones, 75% to 90% were seen once, and the ten largest hold less than 0.65%. Looked up from germline, CDR1 is SNHLY and CDR2 is FYNNEI. The CDR3 runs to 16 residues. V lost 4 bases, J lost 2 bases, and 5 bases stayed unmatched. V gene TRBV2 combines with J gene TRBJ1-3; 10 nucleotides match TRBD1. The sample taken for sequencing was peripheral blood. This TCR was sampled from a man aged 60 to 69 with acute or convalescent COVID-19. The CDR3 DNA reads as TGTGCCAGCAGTGGCCTAGGACAGGGGGCTGGAAACACCATATATTTT. It codes for CASSGLGQGAGNTIYF.